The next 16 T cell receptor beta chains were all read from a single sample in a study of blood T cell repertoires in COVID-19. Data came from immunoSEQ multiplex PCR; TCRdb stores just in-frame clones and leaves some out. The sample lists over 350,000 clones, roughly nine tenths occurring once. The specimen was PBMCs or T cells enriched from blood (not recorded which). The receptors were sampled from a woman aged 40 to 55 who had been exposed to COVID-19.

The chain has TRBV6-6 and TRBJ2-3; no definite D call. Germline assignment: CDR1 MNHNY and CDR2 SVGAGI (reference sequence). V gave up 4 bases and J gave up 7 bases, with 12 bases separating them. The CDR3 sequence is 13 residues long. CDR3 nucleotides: TGTGCCAGCAGTTTATCCCCGGGTAATACGCAGTATTTT. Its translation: CASSLSPGNTQYF.

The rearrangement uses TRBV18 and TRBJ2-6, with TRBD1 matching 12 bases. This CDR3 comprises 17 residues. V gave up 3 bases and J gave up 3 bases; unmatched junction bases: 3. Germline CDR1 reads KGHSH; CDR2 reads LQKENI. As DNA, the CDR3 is TGTGCCAGCTCACCGGGACAGGGGGCTCGTGGGGCCAACGTCCTGACTTTC. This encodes CASSPGQGARGANVLTF.

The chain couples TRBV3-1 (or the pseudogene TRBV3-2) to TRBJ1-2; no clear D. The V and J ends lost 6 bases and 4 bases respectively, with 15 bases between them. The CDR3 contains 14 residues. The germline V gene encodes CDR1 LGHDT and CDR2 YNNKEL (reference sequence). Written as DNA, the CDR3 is TGTGCCAGCAGGAAAATTCAGATTCCCTATGGCTACACCTTC. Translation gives CASRKIQIPYGYTF.

The DNA of the CDR3 is TGTGCCAGTAGTGGACTAGCGGGGAGCTCCTACGAGCAGTACTTC. It yields the protein CASSGLAGSSYEQYF. This chain connects TRBV19 to TRBJ2-7, with 12 bases fitting TRBD2. V lost 5 bases and J lost 0; bases outside the gene matches: 2. CDR1 and CDR2 (germline): LNHDA, SQIVND (reference sequence). The CDR3 runs to 15 residues.

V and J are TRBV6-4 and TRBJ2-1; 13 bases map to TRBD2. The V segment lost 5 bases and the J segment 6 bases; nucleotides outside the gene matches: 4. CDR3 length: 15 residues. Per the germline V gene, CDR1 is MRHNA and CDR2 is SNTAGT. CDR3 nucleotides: TGTGCCAGCAGTACCGGGACTAGCGGGACCAATGAGCAGTTCTTC. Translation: CASSTGTSGTNEQFF.

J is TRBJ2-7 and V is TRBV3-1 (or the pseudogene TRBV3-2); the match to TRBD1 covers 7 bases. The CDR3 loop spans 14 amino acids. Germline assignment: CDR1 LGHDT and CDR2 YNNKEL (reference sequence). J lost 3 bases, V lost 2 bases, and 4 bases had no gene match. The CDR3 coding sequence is TGTGCCAGCAGCCAAACCCGGACAGGCTACGAGCAGTACTTC. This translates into CASSQTRTGYEQYF.

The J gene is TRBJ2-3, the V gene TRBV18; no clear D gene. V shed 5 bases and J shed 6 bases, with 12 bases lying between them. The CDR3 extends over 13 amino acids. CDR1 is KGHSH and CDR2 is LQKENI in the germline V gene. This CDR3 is CASSLDFGDTQYF. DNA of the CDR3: TGTGCCAGCTCATTAGACTTCGGTGATACGCAGTATTTT.

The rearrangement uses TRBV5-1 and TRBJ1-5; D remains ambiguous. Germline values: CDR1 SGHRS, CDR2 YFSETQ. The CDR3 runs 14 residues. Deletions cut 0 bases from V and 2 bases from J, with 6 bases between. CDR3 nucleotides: TGCGCCAGCAGCTTGGGGGAGCGCAATCAGCCCCAGCATTTT. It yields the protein CASSLGERNQPQHF.

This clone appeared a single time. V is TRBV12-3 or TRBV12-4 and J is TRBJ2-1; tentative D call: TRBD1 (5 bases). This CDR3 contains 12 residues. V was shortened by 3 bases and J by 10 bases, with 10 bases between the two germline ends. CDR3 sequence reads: CASSLGRLEQFF. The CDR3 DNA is TGTGCCAGCAGTTTGGGGCGGTTGGAGCAGTTCTTC.

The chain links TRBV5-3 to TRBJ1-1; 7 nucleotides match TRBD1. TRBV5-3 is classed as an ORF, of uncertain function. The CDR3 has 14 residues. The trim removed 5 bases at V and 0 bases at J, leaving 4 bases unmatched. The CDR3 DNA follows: TGTGCCAGAAGAAGGGACAGACTGAACACTGAAGCTTTCTTT. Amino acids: CARRRDRLNTEAFF.

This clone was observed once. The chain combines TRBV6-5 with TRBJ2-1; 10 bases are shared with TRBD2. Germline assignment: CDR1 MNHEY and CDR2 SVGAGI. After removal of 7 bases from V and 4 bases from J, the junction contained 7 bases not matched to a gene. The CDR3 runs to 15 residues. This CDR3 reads CASILLAGSYNEQFF. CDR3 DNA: TGTGCCAGCATCCTACTAGCGGGGTCATACAATGAGCAGTTCTTC.

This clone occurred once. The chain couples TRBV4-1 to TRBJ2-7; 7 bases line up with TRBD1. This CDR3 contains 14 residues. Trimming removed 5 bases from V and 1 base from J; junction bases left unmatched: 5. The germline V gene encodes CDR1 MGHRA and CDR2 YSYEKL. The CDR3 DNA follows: TGCGCCAGCAGCTCGACAGGGTATTCCTACGAGCAGTACTTC. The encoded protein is CASSSTGYSYEQYF.

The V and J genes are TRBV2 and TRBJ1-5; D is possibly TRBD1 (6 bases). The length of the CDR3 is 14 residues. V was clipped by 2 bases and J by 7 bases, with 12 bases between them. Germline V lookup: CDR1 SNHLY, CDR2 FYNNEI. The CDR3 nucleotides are TGTGCCAGCAGTGAAACAGGGTTGAGGCAGCCCCAGCATTTT. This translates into CASSETGLRQPQHF.

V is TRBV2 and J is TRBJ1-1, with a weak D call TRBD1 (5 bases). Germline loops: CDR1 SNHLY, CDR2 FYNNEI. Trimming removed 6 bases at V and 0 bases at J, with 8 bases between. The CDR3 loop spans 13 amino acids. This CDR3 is CASRGHLNTEAFF. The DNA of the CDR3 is TGTGCCAGCAGGGGGCATTTGAACACTGAAGCTTTCTTT.

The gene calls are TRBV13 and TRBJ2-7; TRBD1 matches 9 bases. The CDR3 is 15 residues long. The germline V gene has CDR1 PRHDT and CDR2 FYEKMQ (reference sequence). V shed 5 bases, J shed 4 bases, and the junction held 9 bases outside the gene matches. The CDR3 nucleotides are TGTGCCAGCAGCCAACAGGGGGCGGGAGTGTACGAGCAGTACTTC. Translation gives CASSQQGAGVYEQYF.

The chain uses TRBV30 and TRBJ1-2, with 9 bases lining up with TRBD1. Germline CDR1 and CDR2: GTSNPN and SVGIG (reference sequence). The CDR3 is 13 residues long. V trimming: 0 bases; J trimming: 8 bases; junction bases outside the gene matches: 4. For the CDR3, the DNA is TGTGCCTGGAGTGTTGGGACAGGGAAAGGCTACACCTTC. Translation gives CAWSVGTGKGYTF.